In this sample, the clone carrying this TCR beta chain turned up a few times. No antigen is known for it. TCRdb re-analysed the 5' RACE reads in MiXCR, keeping a single row per CDR3 protein. Here the sample spans approximately 300,000 distinct CDR3 sequences, 20% being singletons. The data originate from a study of CD8 T cells in ankylosing spondylitis. Broader study findings: Apparently characteristic of ankylosing spondylitis blood was a TCR beta motif (roughly eight highly homologous variants). Several of the motif variants were reported before in synovial fluid and blood from reactive arthritis. As for the disease-linked clones, they showed a CD8+ phenotype and occurred at relatively low frequencies in peripheral blood.

Germline CDR1 is MGHRA and CDR2 is YSYEKL. V lost 0 bases, J lost 10 bases, and 20 bases lay in between. CDR3 length: 16 amino acids. The receptor was derived from a male donor with ankylosing spondylitis or in good health (not recorded which). This chain joins TRBV4-1 and TRBJ2-3; weak D call: TRBD2 (7 bases). The sequencing input was blood, either unsorted or a sorted T cell fraction (not recorded which). The CDR3 region is CASSQDLSRGGVAQYF. CDR3 DNA sequence: TGCGCCAGCAGCCAAGATCTTAGCAGGGGAGGGGTGGCGCAGTATTTT.